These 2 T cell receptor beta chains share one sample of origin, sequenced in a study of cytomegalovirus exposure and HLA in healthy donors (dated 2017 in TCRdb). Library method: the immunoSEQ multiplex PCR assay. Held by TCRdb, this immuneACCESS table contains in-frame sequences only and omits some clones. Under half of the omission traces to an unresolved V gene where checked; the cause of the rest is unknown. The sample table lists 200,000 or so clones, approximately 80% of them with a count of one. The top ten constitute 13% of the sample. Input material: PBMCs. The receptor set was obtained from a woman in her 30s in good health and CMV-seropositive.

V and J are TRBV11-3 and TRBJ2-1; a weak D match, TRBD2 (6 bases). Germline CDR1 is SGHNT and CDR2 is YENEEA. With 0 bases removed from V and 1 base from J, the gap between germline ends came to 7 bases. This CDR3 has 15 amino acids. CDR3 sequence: CASSLEGGSYNEQFF. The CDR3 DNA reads TGTGCCAGCAGCTTAGAAGGAGGGTCCTACAATGAGCAGTTCTTC.

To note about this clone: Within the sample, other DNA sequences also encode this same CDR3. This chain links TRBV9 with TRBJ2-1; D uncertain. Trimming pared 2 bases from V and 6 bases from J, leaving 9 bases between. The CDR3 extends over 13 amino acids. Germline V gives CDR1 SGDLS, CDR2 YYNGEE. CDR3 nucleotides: TGTGCCAGCAGCGTTGTTTCGAGCAATGAGCAGTTCTTC. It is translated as CASSVVSSNEQFF.